Included here is one T cell receptor beta chain sequence, with context. Its antigen is still unknown. The ends lost 5 bases at V and 3 bases at J; junction bases unmatched: 6. This CDR3 region has 15 residues. Germline V CDR1 and CDR2: SGHAT, FQNNGV. Donors, healthy HIV-negative adults, lacked recent acute infections or vaccinations. The source of the sample is a study of shared clonotypes between healthy human individuals. Study-wide findings and caveats: Exclusively blood specimens were collected; tissue repertoires likely differ.

Some 30,000 T cell genomes (roughly 220 ng DNA) went into each sorted-subset replicate. Assay: immunoSEQ multiplex PCR; the TCRdb copy retains only in-frame clones and omits some. The data hold about 2.4 million clones, with 93% observed a single time. Specimen: naive CD4+ T cells from PBMCs. The subset denotes: CD45RA+ positively selected. This chain uses TRBV11-2 with TRBJ2-7; 11 positions agree with TRBD1. The TCR sequence derives from a man younger than 35 in good health. Some clones in this sample may be carry-over from other donors' samples. This CDR3 is CASSQPGQGVYEQYF. CDR3 coding DNA: TGTGCCAGCAGCCAACCGGGACAGGGGGTCTACGAGCAGTACTTC.